Shown below are 28 T cell receptor beta chains from a single sample sequenced in a study of shared clonotypes between healthy human individuals. Sequenced by immunoSEQ multiplex PCR; TCRdb stores in-frame clones only, minus some. The sample consists of roughly 2,300,000 clones, less than 95% of them appearing once. Sequencing was performed on naive CD4+ T cells from PBMCs. Subset described: CD45RA+ positively selected. These receptors all come from a man between 18 and 35 years old in good health. Some clones in this sample may be carry-over from other donors' samples.

The V gene is TRBV19, the J gene TRBJ2-1; 14 nucleotides agree with TRBD2. Per the germline V gene, CDR1 is LNHDA and CDR2 is SQIVND (reference sequence). This CDR3 has 15 amino acids. J was trimmed by 7 bases and V by 5 bases; bases with no gene match: 4. As DNA, the CDR3 is TGTGCCAGTAGTCCGAGACTAGCGGGAGGGAATGAGCAGTTCTTC. Residues: CASSPRLAGGNEQFF.

The table lists this clone with a count of one. The chain has TRBV6-6 and TRBJ1-2; 8 bases match TRBD1. The germline CDR1 and CDR2 sequences are MNHNY and SVGAGI (reference sequence). The CDR3 has 15 residues. Germline trimming cut 2 bases from V and 3 bases from J; bases unmatched to any gene: 5. CDR3 sequence: CASSYLTGGDYGYTF. As DNA, the CDR3 is TGTGCCAGCAGTTACCTTACAGGGGGGGACTATGGCTACACCTTC.

This chain links TRBV28 with TRBJ2-1; 16 bases fit TRBD2. The germline V gene encodes CDR1 MDHEN and CDR2 SYDVKM. The CDR3 sequence is 18 residues long. V lost 8 bases, J lost 0 bases, and 7 bases stayed unmatched. CDR3 sequence (DNA): TGTGCCAGCCCTCCGGGACTAGCGGGAGGGAGCTCCTACAATGAGCAGTTCTTC. It translates to CASPPGLAGGSSYNEQFF.

The rearrangement uses TRBV7-2 and TRBJ1-5, with D maybe TRBD1 (5 bases). Deletions cut 8 bases from V and 6 bases from J, with 17 bases between. CDR1 is SGHTA and CDR2 is FQGNSA in the germline V gene. The CDR3 totals 14 residues. DNA for the CDR3: TGTGCCAGCCTCCCATGGGGGTACGGTCAGCCCCAGCATTTT. Amino acids: CASLPWGYGQPQHF.

The chain carries TRBV29-1 and TRBJ2-7; the D gene is possibly TRBD2 (6 bases). In germline, CDR1 is SQVTM, CDR2 ANQGSEA. Trimming pared 4 bases from V and 7 bases from J, leaving 17 bases between. The CDR3 extends over 13 amino acids. The CDR3 nucleotides read TGCAGCGTTGTGGGGGTGGGGACTCTAGAGCAGTACTTC. Translated: CSVVGVGTLEQYF.

The J gene is TRBJ1-2, the V gene TRBV7-2, with D possibly matching TRBD1 (6 bases). The CDR3 is made up of 15 amino acids. The germline V gene encodes CDR1 SGHTA and CDR2 FQGNSA. Trimming removed 5 bases from V and 0 bases from J, with 13 bases in between. The CDR3 here is CASSQDSASNYGYTF. The DNA of the CDR3 is TGTGCCAGCAGCCAGGACAGCGCCTCTAACTATGGCTACACCTTC.

The chain joins TRBV7-9 to TRBJ1-6; D may be TRBD1 (6 bases). V lost 1 base and J 5 bases, leaving 9 bases between the germline ends. Germline loops: CDR1 SEHNR, CDR2 FQNEAQ (reference sequence). CDR3 length equals 15 residues. The CDR3 DNA sequence: TGTGCCAGCAGCTTAGGGACAGCCAATAATTCACCCCTCCACTTT. Its protein is CASSLGTANNSPLHF.

CDR3 loop: CASSISQETQYF. CDR3 DNA sequence: TGTGCCAGCAGCATATCCCAAGAGACCCAGTACTTC. The rearrangement links TRBV11-2 to TRBJ2-5; D call uncertain. V lost 5 bases to trimming and J lost 1 base, with 5 bases between them. This CDR3 comprises 12 residues. Germline assignment: CDR1 SGHAT and CDR2 FQNNGV.

The chain has TRBV7-3 and TRBJ1-1; weak D call: TRBD1 (5 bases). This CDR3 has 16 amino acids. CDR1 and CDR2 from the germline V gene are SGHTA and FQGTGA. V shed 1 base and J shed 0 bases, with 12 bases lying between them. DNA for the CDR3: TGTGCCAGCAGCTTAATGGGGGTCAGGGTGAACACTGAAGCTTTCTTT. This sequence encodes CASSLMGVRVNTEAFF.

The CDR3 DNA is TGCAGCGTTGAAGACGCAAGAACGGGCCTCCACTTT. As protein: CSVEDARTGLHF. The J gene is TRBJ1-6, the V gene TRBV29-1; D is uncertain. CDR3 length: 12 residues. Trimming stripped 0 bases from V and 15 bases from J, with 12 bases between. In germline, CDR1 is SQVTM, CDR2 ANQGSEA.

The V and J genes are TRBV11-3 and TRBJ2-1, with D uncertain. Germline V CDR1 and CDR2: SGHNT, YENEEA. V shed 4 bases and J shed 3 bases, with 7 bases lying between them. The CDR3 is 13 amino acids. CDR3 sequence reads: CASSSTLYNEQFF. The DNA of the CDR3 is TGTGCCAGCAGCTCAACACTCTACAATGAGCAGTTCTTC.

Comment on this clone: The same CDR3 is also encoded by other DNA sequences in this sample. V and J are TRBV7-2 and TRBJ1-5; unclear D gene. The CDR3 length is 13 residues. Germline-derived CDR1 and CDR2 are SGHTA and FQGNSA. V was pared by 5 bases and J by 0 bases, with 5 bases between. In nucleotides, the CDR3 is TGTGCCAGCAGCAGGGATAGCAATCAGCCCCAGCATTTT. Translation: CASSRDSNQPQHF.

The V gene is TRBV18, the J gene TRBJ2-7; 11 bases fit TRBD2. V shed 5 bases and J 3 bases; nucleotides not matched to a gene: 3. The CDR3 is 14 amino acids. Germline V gene data show CDR1 as KGHSH and CDR2 as LQKENI. CDR3 DNA: TGTGCCAGCTCAAACGGACTAGCGGGCTACGAGCAGTACTTC. It encodes CASSNGLAGYEQYF.

The chain combines TRBV29-1 with TRBJ2-7, with unresolved D. The ends were cut back, 0 bases at V and 2 bases at J, with 14 bases in the middle. This CDR3 region has 15 residues. Germline CDR1 and CDR2: SQVTM and ANQGSEA. The CDR3 loop is CSVEDLRTGPYEQYF. CDR3 in DNA: TGCAGCGTTGAAGATCTGAGGACCGGGCCCTACGAGCAGTACTTC.

The gene calls are TRBV7-9 and TRBJ2-1; D not resolved. Trimming took off 5 bases at V and 6 bases at J, with 8 bases between the two ends. Germline V gene data show CDR1 as SEHNR and CDR2 as FQNEAQ (reference sequence). This CDR3 is 12 amino acids long. The CDR3 here is CASSRAFNEQFF. The CDR3 DNA follows: TGTGCCAGCAGCCGGGCGTTCAATGAGCAGTTCTTC.

The sample holds one count of this clone. This chain uses TRBV11-2 with TRBJ1-1, with D possibly matching TRBD1 (6 bases). Deletions cut 4 bases from V and 3 bases from J, with 21 bases between. CDR1 SGHAT and CDR2 FQNNGV come from the germline V gene. The CDR3 is made up of 17 amino acids. CDR3 region: CASSSRPRGGRDTEAFF. DNA for the CDR3: TGTGCCAGCAGCTCGCGACCGCGAGGGGGTCGAGACACTGAAGCTTTCTTT. Drawing the rest from reference TRBV11-2 and TRBJ1-1, the complete variable domain is EAGVAQSPRYKIIEKRQSVAFWCNPISGHATLYWYQQILGQGPKLLIQFQNNGVVDDSQLPKDRFSAERLKGVDSTLKIQPAKLEDSAVYLCASSSRPRGGRDTEAFFGQGTRLTVV.

This clone appeared once. This sequence joins TRBV5-1 and TRBJ2-3; D may be TRBD1 (6 bases). Germline V gives CDR1 SGHRS, CDR2 YFSETQ. Trimming left V 7 bases short and J 0 bases short, with 15 bases between. The CDR3 is 15 amino acids. CDR3: CASRQRDKSTDTQYF. The CDR3 DNA reads TGCGCCAGCCGACAACGGGACAAGAGCACAGATACGCAGTATTTT.

In the case of this clone: Other DNA sequences of this sample code for an identical CDR3. J is TRBJ2-7 and V is TRBV30; TRBD2 agrees at 13 bases. The germline V gene encodes CDR1 GTSNPN and CDR2 SVGIG (reference sequence). CDR3 length equals 13 residues. V lost 5 bases, J lost 3 bases, and 1 base stayed unmatched. The CDR3 here is CAWRTSGSYEQYF. CDR3 coding DNA: TGTGCCTGGCGGACTAGCGGGAGCTACGAGCAGTACTTC.

CDR3 amino acids: CASSYPGRTTQYF. CDR3 coding DNA: TGTGCCAGCAGTTACCCGGGGAGGACTACGCAGTATTTT. The chain combines TRBV6-5 with TRBJ2-3, with a tentative D call TRBD2 (6 bases). Trimming took 2 bases from V and 8 from J, leaving 11 bases between them. The CDR3 length is 13 residues. In germline, CDR1 is MNHEY, CDR2 SVGAGI.

This clone is a singleton in its sample. The CDR3, as DNA: TGTGCCAGCAGCTTATGGGCCACACACTCTGGAAACACCATATATTTT. Its protein is CASSLWATHSGNTIYF. This rearrangement joins TRBV7-2 to TRBJ1-3; D gene uncertain. The CDR3 totals 16 residues. The V and J ends lost 2 bases and 0 bases respectively, with 11 bases between them. CDR1 and CDR2 from the germline V gene are SGHTA and FQGNSA.

The chain uses TRBV5-4 and TRBJ2-5; tentative D call: TRBD2 (7 bases). The CDR3 contains 15 residues. V shed 3 bases and J shed 2 bases, with 14 bases lying between them. The V gene's germline CDR1 is SGHNT and CDR2 YYREEE (reference sequence). The CDR3 loop is CASSSQRDIQETQYF. The CDR3 nucleotides read TGTGCCAGCAGCTCACAGCGGGACATACAAGAGACCCAGTACTTC.

The genes are TRBV5-4 and TRBJ2-7; 7 positions match TRBD1. CDR1 is SGHNT, CDR2 YYREEE, per germline (reference sequence). The CDR3 covers 14 residues. J gave up 4 bases and V 4 bases, and 8 bases lay outside the gene matches. DNA for the CDR3: TGTGCCAGCAGCCAACAGGGGAGTGGATACGAGCAGTACTTC. Translating it yields CASSQQGSGYEQYF.

This chain uses TRBV19 with TRBJ2-2; a possible D gene is TRBD2 (6 bases). Germline-derived CDR1 and CDR2 are LNHDA and SQIVND (reference sequence). The CDR3 extends over 15 amino acids. Trimming stripped 5 bases from V and 7 bases from J, with 17 bases between. CDR3 nucleotide sequence: TGTGCCAGTAGTCCCCGACCCACGGGGGTCGGGGAGCTGTTTTTT. Amino acid sequence: CASSPRPTGVGELFF.

This chain connects TRBV5-1 to TRBJ2-7; 7 bases line up with TRBD2. V shed 0 bases and J 0 bases; nucleotides not matched to a gene: 6. In germline, CDR1 is SGHRS, CDR2 YFSETQ. The CDR3 totals 16 residues. Here the CDR3 DNA reads TGCGCCAGCAGCTTGGTGCCAGCGGGGACCTCCTACGAGCAGTACTTC. Amino acid sequence: CASSLVPAGTSYEQYF.

The chain is built from TRBV7-3 and TRBJ2-5; possible D gene TRBD2, 5 bases. Trimming took 2 bases from V and 5 from J, leaving 15 bases between them. The germline V gene has CDR1 SGHTA and CDR2 FQGTGA. This CDR3 has 15 amino acids. The CDR3 DNA reads as TGTGCCAGCAGCTTAGCGGGTACTTCGGGGGAGACCCAGTACTTC. It encodes CASSLAGTSGETQYF.

Remarks on this clone: Other DNA variants within this sample encode the same CDR3. This chain connects TRBV7-2 to TRBJ1-2, with TRBD1 as a possible D gene (6 bases). Trimming stripped 1 base from V and 5 bases from J, with 8 bases between. The germline V gene encodes CDR1 SGHTA and CDR2 FQGNSA. CDR3 length equals 13 residues. For the CDR3, the DNA is TGTGCCAGCAGCTTAGGGCAGGGGTATGGCTACACCTTC. Protein sequence: CASSLGQGYGYTF.

V and J are TRBV28 and TRBJ2-1; D not certain. Looked up from germline, CDR1 is MDHEN and CDR2 is SYDVKM. V shed 9 bases and J shed 8 bases, with 11 bases lying between them. The CDR3 length is 11 residues. The CDR3 nucleotides are TGTGCCAGTAAGGTAAACGATGAGCAGTTCTTC. Amino acid sequence: CASKVNDEQFF.

This clone was picked up one time. The chain employs TRBV5-1 and TRBJ2-1, with 8 positions matching TRBD1. Germline V lookup: CDR1 SGHRS, CDR2 YFSETQ. This CDR3 region has 16 residues. After removal of 1 base from V and 4 bases from J, the junction contained 7 bases not matched to a gene. This CDR3 is CASSLMQGAGYNEQFF. CDR3 nucleotides: TGCGCCAGCAGCTTGATGCAGGGGGCGGGGTACAATGAGCAGTTCTTC.